One T cell receptor (beta chain) is described in this entry. Its antigen is still unknown. V was pared by 3 bases and J by 2 bases, with 5 bases between. The CDR3 spans 12 residues. Germline CDR1 and CDR2: MDHEN and SYDVKM. These data belong to a study of T cell responses to AZD1222 COVID-19 vaccine. General study points: The donors showed a predominance of white British ancestry and of females, with possible underestimation of clonal diversity.

Using immunoSEQ multiplex PCR, the repertoire was profiled, and TCRdb retains in-frame clones only, with some absent. The repertoire holds 75,000 to 100,000 clones, with roughly 88% as singletons. This clonotype was obtained from an adult in good health. The chain combines TRBV28 with TRBJ2-7; D not certain. The specimen was peripheral blood, collected on day 0 of MenACWY control vaccination. CDR3 in amino acids: CASSFQAYEQYF. The CDR3 DNA sequence: TGTGCCAGCAGTTTCCAGGCCTACGAGCAGTACTTC.